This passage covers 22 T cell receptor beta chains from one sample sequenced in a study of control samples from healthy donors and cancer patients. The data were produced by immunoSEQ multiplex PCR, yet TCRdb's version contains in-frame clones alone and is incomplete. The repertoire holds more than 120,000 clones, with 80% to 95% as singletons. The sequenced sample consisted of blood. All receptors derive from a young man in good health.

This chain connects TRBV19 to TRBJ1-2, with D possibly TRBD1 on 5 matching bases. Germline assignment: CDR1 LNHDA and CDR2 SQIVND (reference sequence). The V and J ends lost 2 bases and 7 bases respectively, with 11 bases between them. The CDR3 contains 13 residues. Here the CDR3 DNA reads TGTGCCAGTAGTATATTACAGGAGGCTGGCTACACCTTC. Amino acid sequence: CASSILQEAGYTF. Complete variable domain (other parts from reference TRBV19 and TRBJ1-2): DGGITQSPKYLFRKEGQNVTLSCEQNLNHDAMYWYRQDPGQGLRLIYYSQIVNDFQKGDIAEGYSVSREKKESFPLTVTSAQKNPTAFYLCASSILQEAGYTFGSGTRLTVV.

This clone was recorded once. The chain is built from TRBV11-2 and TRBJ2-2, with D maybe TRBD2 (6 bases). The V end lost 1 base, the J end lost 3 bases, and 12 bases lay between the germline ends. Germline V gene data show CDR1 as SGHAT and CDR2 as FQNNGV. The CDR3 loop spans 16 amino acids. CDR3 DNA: TGTGCCAGCAGCTTAGGCGGAGGGGCCTACACCGGGGAGCTGTTTTTT. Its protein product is CASSLGGGAYTGELFF.

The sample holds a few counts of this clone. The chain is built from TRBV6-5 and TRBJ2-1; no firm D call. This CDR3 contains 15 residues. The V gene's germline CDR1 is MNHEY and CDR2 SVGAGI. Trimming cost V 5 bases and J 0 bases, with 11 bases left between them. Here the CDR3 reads CASSRGGYSYNEQFF. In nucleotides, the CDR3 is TGTGCCAGCAGTCGAGGTGGGTACTCCTACAATGAGCAGTTCTTC.

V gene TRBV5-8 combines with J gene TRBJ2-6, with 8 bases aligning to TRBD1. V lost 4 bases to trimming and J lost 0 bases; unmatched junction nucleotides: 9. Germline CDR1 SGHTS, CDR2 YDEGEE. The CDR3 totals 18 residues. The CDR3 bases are TGTGCCAGCAGCGGAGGACAGGGTTACCTCTCTGGGGCCAACGTCCTGACTTTC. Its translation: CASSGGQGYLSGANVLTF.

The CDR3 loop is CAITPGLAKNNEQFF. The CDR3 coding sequence is TGTGCCATCACCCCGGGACTAGCCAAGAACAATGAGCAGTTCTTC. The chain uses TRBV10-3 and TRBJ2-1, with 9 bases aligning to TRBD2. The CDR3 contains 15 residues. V was pared by 7 bases and J by 5 bases, with 9 bases of the junction left unmatched. Germline V gene sequence: CDR1 ENHRY, CDR2 SYGVKD.

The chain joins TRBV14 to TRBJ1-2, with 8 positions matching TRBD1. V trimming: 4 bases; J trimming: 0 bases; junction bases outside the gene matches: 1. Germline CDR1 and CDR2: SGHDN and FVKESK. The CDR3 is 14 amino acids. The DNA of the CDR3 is TGTGCCAGCAGCCGACAGGGGCCTAACTATGGCTACACCTTC. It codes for CASSRQGPNYGYTF.

In DNA form, the CDR3 reads TGTGCCAGCAGCGTAGAAGCAGTCTCTGGAAACACCATATATTTT. Translated, it gives CASSVEAVSGNTIYF. The chain carries TRBV9 and TRBJ1-3, with no clear D. The CDR3 sequence is 15 residues long. V shed 0 bases and J shed 0 bases, with 7 bases lying between them. Germline loops: CDR1 SGDLS, CDR2 YYNGEE. Full variable domain (missing parts from reference TRBV9 and TRBJ1-3): DSGVTQTPKHLITATGQRVTLRCSPRSGDLSVYWYQQSLDQGLQFLIQYYNGEERAKGNILERFSAQQFPDLHSELNLSSLELGDSALYFCASSVEAVSGNTIYFGEGSWLTVV.

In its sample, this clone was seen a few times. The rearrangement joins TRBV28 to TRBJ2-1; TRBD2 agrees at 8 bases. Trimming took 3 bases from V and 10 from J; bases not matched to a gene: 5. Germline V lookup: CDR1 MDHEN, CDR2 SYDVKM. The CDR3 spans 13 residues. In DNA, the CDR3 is TGTGCCAGCAGTTTTCGCGGGGGGTTCGAGCAGTTCTTC. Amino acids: CASSFRGGFEQFF.

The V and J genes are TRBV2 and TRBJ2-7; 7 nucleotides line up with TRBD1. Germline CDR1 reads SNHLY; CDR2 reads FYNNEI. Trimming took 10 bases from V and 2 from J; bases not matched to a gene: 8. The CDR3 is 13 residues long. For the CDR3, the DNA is TGTGCCACCATATCGGGACAGACCTACGAGCAGTACTTC. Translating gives CATISGQTYEQYF.

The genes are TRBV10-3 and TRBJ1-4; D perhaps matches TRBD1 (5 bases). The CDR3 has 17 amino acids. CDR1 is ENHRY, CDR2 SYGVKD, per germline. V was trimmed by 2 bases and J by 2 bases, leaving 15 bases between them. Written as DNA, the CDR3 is TGTGCCATCAGTGAGGCGAGCGGGAGGGGTACTAATGAAAAACTGTTTTTT. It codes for CAISEASGRGTNEKLFF.

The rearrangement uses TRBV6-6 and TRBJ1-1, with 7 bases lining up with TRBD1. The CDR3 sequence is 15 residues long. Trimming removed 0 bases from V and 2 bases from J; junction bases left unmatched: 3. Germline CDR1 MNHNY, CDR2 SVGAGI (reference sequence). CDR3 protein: CASSYSRQGNTEAFF. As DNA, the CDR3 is TGTGCCAGCAGTTACTCGAGACAGGGAAACACTGAAGCTTTCTTT.

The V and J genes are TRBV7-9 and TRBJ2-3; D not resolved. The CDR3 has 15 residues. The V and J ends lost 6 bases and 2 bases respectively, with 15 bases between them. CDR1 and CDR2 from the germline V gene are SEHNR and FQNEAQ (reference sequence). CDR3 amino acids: CASSPIPGSTDTQYF. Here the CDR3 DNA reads TGTGCCAGCAGTCCCATTCCGGGTTCCACAGATACGCAGTATTTT.

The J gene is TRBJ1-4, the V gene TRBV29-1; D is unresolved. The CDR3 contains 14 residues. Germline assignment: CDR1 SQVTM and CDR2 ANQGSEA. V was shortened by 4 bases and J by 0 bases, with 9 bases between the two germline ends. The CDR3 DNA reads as TGCAGCGTTGCGGAGGTTTCAACTAATGAAAAACTGTTTTTT. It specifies CSVAEVSTNEKLFF.

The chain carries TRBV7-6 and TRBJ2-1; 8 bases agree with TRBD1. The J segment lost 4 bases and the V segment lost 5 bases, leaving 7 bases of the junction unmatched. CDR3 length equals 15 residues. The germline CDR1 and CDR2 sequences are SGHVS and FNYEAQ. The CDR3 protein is CASSRTGSVYNEQFF. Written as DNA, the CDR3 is TGTGCCAGCAGCCGGACAGGGTCCGTGTACAATGAGCAGTTCTTC.

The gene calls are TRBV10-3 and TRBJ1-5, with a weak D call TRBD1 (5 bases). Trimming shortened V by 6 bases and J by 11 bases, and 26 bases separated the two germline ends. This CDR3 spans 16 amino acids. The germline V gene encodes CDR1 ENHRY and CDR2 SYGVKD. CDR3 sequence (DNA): TGTGCCATCAGGGTGGTCGGGGGAACAGAATCATCGGCCCAGCATTTT. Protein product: CAIRVVGGTESSAQHF.

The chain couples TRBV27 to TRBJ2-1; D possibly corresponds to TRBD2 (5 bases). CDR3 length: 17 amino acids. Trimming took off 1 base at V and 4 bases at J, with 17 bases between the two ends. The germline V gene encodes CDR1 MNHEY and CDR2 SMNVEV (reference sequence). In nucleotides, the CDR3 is TGTGCCAGCAGTTTATTCCCCGCGTCTAGCAGATACAATGAGCAGTTCTTC. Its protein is CASSLFPASSRYNEQFF.

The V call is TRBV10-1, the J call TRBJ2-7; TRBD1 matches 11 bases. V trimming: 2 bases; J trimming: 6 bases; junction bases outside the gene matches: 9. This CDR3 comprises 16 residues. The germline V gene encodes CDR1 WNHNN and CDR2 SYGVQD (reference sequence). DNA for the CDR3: TGCGCCAGCAGTGAGGCAGGGACAGGGGGACATCGCGAGCAGTACTTC. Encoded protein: CASSEAGTGGHREQYF.

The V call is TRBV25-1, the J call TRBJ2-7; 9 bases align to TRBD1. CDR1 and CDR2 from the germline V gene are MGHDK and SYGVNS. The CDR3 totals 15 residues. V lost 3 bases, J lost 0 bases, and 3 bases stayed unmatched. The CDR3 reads CASSDQGQGSYEQYF. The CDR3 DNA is TGTGCCAGCAGTGACCAGGGACAGGGCTCCTACGAGCAGTACTTC.

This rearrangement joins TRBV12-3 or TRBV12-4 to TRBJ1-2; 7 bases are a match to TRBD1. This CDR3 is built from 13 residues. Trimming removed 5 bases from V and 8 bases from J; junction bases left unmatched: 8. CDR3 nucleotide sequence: TGTGCCAGCAGTGGGGACAGTGAAAGAGGCTACACCTTC. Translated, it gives CASSGDSERGYTF.

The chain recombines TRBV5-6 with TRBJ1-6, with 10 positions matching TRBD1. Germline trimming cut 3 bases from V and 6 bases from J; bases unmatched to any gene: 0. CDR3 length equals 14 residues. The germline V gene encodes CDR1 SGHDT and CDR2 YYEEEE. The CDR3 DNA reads TGTGCCAGCAGCTGGGACAGGGGTAATTCACCCCTCCACTTT. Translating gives CASSWDRGNSPLHF. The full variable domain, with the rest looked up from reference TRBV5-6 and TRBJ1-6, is DAGVTQSPTHLIKTRGQQVTLRCSPKSGHDTVSWYQQALGQGPQFIFQYYEEEERQRGNFPDRFSGHQFPNYSSELNVNALLLGDSALYLCASSWDRGNSPLHFGNGTRLTVT.

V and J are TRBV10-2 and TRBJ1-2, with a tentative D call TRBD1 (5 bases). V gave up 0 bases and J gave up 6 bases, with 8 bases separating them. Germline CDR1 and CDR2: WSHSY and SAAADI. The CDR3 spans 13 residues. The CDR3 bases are TGCGCCAGCAGTGAGTCGATGGGGGATGGCTACACCTTC. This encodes CASSESMGDGYTF.

DNA for the CDR3: TGTGCCACCAGTGATTTTACCGGGACTGAAGCTTTCTTT. The encoded protein is CATSDFTGTEAFF. V usage is TRBV24-1 and J usage is TRBJ1-1; D remains unclear. The V gene's germline CDR1 is KGHDR and CDR2 SFDVKD. The CDR3 runs 13 residues. V shed 1 base and J shed 5 bases, with 7 bases lying between them.